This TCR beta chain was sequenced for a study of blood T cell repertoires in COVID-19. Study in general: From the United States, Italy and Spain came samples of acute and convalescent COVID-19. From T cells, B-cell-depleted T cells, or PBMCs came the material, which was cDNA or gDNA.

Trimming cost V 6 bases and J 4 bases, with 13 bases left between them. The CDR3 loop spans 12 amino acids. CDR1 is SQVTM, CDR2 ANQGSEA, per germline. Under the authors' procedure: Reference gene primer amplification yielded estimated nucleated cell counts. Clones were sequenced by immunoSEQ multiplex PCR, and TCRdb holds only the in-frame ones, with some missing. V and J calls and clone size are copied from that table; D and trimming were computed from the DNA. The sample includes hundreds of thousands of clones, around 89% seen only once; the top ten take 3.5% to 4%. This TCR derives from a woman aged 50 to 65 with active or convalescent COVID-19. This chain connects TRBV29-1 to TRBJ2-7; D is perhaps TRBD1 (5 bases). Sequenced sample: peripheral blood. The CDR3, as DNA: TGCAGCGTCGCCCGGACAACTTACGAGCAGTACTTC. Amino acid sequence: CSVARTTYEQYF.